A few counts support the clone carrying this T cell receptor (beta chain). This entry belongs to a study of cytomegalovirus exposure and HLA in healthy donors. Primers: 60 Vbeta forward and 13 Jbeta reverse. This table comes from immunoSEQ multiplex PCR, and its TCRdb copy is limited to in-frame clones, with some not included. In the table there are some 66,000 clones, roughly 78% of which are singletons. The V gene lost 3 bases and the J gene lost 1 base, with 7 bases spanning the gap. The germline gives CDR1 SGHAT, CDR2 FQNNGV. CDR3 size: 13 residues. The specimen was PBMCs. The TCR originated in a man aged 35 to 55 in good health and CMV-seronegative. The rearrangement joins TRBV11-2 to TRBJ2-7, with a weak D call TRBD1 (5 bases). DNA for the CDR3: TGTGCCAGCAGCTTGGCAGGGTCCTACGAGCAGTACTTC. It is translated as CASSLAGSYEQYF.